The 19 T cell receptor beta chains presented below share a single source sample, sequenced in a study of cytomegalovirus exposure and HLA in healthy donors. PCR was performed using 60 Vbeta and 13 Jbeta primers. Sequencing was performed with immunoSEQ multiplex PCR; in TCRdb, only in-frame clones are kept and a portion is missing. This sample has 180,000 or so clones; roughly 80% occur once, and the top ten carry 6.5%. Material for sequencing was PBMCs. The source of these receptors is a woman between 45 and 65 years old in good health and CMV-seropositive.

This clone has only one observation. The chain recombines TRBV7-9 with TRBJ1-5; D perhaps matches TRBD1 (5 bases). V was shortened by 2 bases and J by 5 bases, with 10 bases between the two germline ends. CDR1 is SEHNR and CDR2 is FQNEAQ in the germline V gene (reference sequence). The CDR3 runs to 14 residues. The CDR3 DNA follows: TGTGCCAGCAGCTTAAGTGCGGGGGATCAGCCCCAGCATTTT. Its protein is CASSLSAGDQPQHF.

The chain employs TRBV5-4 and TRBJ2-5; no reliable D call. This CDR3 spans 14 amino acids. CDR1 is SGHNT, CDR2 YYREEE, per germline (reference sequence). Trimming pared 3 bases from V and 1 base from J, leaving 10 bases between. CDR3 sequence reads: CASSSSAVQETQYF. In DNA, the CDR3 is TGTGCCAGCAGCTCGAGCGCTGTCCAAGAGACCCAGTACTTC.

The chain couples TRBV6-5 to TRBJ2-7; 8 nucleotides agree with TRBD1. The ends lost 7 bases at V and 3 bases at J; junction bases unmatched: 8. Per germline, CDR1 MNHEY and CDR2 SVGAGI. The CDR3 contains 14 residues. CDR3 sequence (DNA): TGTGCCAGCACCGACCGGGACAGGAACTACGAGCAGTACTTC. Its protein product is CASTDRDRNYEQYF.

V is TRBV11-2 and J is TRBJ1-2; D possibly corresponds to TRBD1 (5 bases). Trimming left V 8 bases short and J 1 base short, with 8 bases between. The CDR3 covers 12 residues. Germline V CDR1 and CDR2: SGHAT, FQNNGV. The CDR3 protein is CASLDNNYGYTF. As DNA, the CDR3 is TGTGCCAGCCTGGACAATAACTATGGCTACACCTTC.

This sequence joins TRBV18 and TRBJ1-2; unclear D gene. The CDR3 is 14 amino acids. Germline values: CDR1 KGHSH, CDR2 LQKENI. V shed 4 bases and J shed 6 bases, with 15 bases lying between them. The CDR3 DNA follows: TGTGCCAGCTCACTGCCTAGTGAGGCGGATGGCTACACCTTC. Its protein is CASSLPSEADGYTF.

The rearrangement joins TRBV19 to TRBJ1-2, with a possible D match to TRBD1 (5 bases). This CDR3 has 14 amino acids. Germline V gives CDR1 LNHDA, CDR2 SQIVND (reference sequence). The V end lost 6 bases, the J end lost 1 base, and 12 bases lay between the germline ends. CDR3 region: CASRLPQVNYGYTF. The CDR3 DNA follows: TGTGCCAGTAGGCTACCACAGGTTAACTATGGCTACACCTTC.

The V call is TRBV6-4, the J call TRBJ2-1; 7 bases fit TRBD2. The CDR3 is 15 residues long. V gave up 8 bases and J gave up 0 bases; unmatched junction bases: 7. In germline, CDR1 is MRHNA, CDR2 SNTAGT. The CDR3 region has the DNA TGTGCCAGCGGACTAGAGGAGAGCTCCTACAATGAGCAGTTCTTC. Translated: CASGLEESSYNEQFF.

To note about this clone: Germline is not matched at one junction end, which may reflect a read error. V usage is TRBV4-1 and J usage is TRBJ2-4; D unresolved. The germline CDR1 and CDR2 sequences are MGHRA and YSYEKL. This CDR3 is built from 14 residues. Here the CDR3 reads CASSQDRAKNSQYF. DNA for the CDR3: TGCGCCAGCAGCCAAGACAGAGCCAAAAACAGTCAGTACTTC.

The V and J genes are TRBV5-1 and TRBJ1-2; tentatively, D is TRBD1 (5 bases). V dropped 0 bases and J dropped 4 bases, with 10 bases sitting between them. This CDR3 region has 14 residues. Germline CDR1 SGHRS, CDR2 YFSETQ. CDR3 sequence (DNA): TGCGCCAGCAGCTTGGCCGATGGGGCCTATGGCTACACCTTC. Its translation is CASSLADGAYGYTF. Filled out from reference TRBV5-1 and TRBJ1-2, the complete variable domain reads KAGVTQTPRYLIKTRGQQVTLSCSPISGHRSVSWYQQTPGQGLQFLFEYFSETQRNKGNFPGRFSGRQFSNSRSEMNVSTLELGDSALYLCASSLADGAYGYTFGSGTRLTVV.

The CDR3 is CASGAGGQVFGYTF. For the CDR3, the DNA is TGTGCCAGCGGCGCCGGGGGACAGGTGTTCGGCTACACCTTC. This chain joins TRBV28 and TRBJ1-2; 8 positions agree with TRBD1. The CDR3 sequence is 14 residues long. V lost 8 bases, J lost 8 bases, and 13 bases stayed unmatched. Germline values: CDR1 MDHEN, CDR2 SYDVKM.

The chain joins TRBV5-4 to TRBJ1-2; D unresolved. V lost 1 base and J 4 bases, leaving 8 bases between the germline ends. The germline CDR1 and CDR2 sequences are SGHNT and YYREEE (reference sequence). The CDR3 totals 13 residues. The CDR3: CASSLFPVYGYTF. The CDR3 DNA reads TGTGCCAGCAGCTTGTTTCCGGTCTATGGCTACACCTTC.

The CDR3 nucleotides are TGCGCCAGCAGCCCCTGGGGACAGGGGGCAGATACGCAGTATTTT. Protein sequence: CASSPWGQGADTQYF. V is TRBV4-1 and J is TRBJ2-3, with 11 bases that match TRBD1. V was clipped by 4 bases and J by 4 bases; unmatched bases: 4. Looked up from germline, CDR1 is MGHRA and CDR2 is YSYEKL. The CDR3 is made up of 15 amino acids.

Comments on this clone: At one end, the junction sequence differs from germline, possibly due to a read error. The chain has TRBV27 and TRBJ2-4, with 8 bases that match TRBD1. The germline CDR1 and CDR2 sequences are MNHEY and SMNVEV (reference sequence). CDR3 length equals 14 residues. CDR3: CASSPQGAPHCKRF. CDR3 sequence (DNA): TGTGCCAGCAGTCCCCAGGGGGCCCCTCATTGCAAGCGTTTC.

The chain has TRBV2 and TRBJ1-5, with D maybe TRBD1 (5 bases). Germline CDR1 and CDR2: SNHLY and FYNNEI. The CDR3 totals 15 residues. The V gene lost 7 bases and the J gene lost 1 base, with 14 bases spanning the gap. The CDR3 DNA reads TGTGCCAGCAATCTGAACAGGATGAGCAATCAGCCCCAGCATTTT. Amino acid sequence: CASNLNRMSNQPQHF.

The J gene is TRBJ1-4, the V gene TRBV29-1, with 7 nucleotides matching TRBD1. The V segment lost 4 bases and the J segment 4 bases; nucleotides outside the gene matches: 3. From germline, CDR1 is SQVTM and CDR2 ANQGSEA. CDR3 length equals 13 residues. CDR3 residues: CSVGGTDNEKLFF. The CDR3 DNA is TGCAGCGTTGGGGGGACAGATAATGAAAAACTGTTTTTT.

This sequence joins TRBV11-2 and TRBJ1-1, with D hard to call. The CDR3 consists of 13 residues. V was cut by 1 base and J by 1 base, with 4 bases left in between. CDR1 and CDR2 from the germline V gene are SGHAT and FQNNGV. CDR3 sequence: CASSLAGNTEAFF. CDR3 sequence (DNA): TGTGCCAGCAGCTTAGCCGGGAACACTGAAGCTTTCTTT.

The rearrangement uses TRBV6-6 and TRBJ2-7; D gene ambiguous. The CDR3 is 11 amino acids. Germline values: CDR1 MNHNY, CDR2 SVGAGI (reference sequence). The V end was cut by 5 bases, the J end by 3 bases, with 5 bases between. In nucleotides, the CDR3 is TGTGCCAGCAGTCACAACTACGAGCAGTACTTC. Residues: CASSHNYEQYF.

V gene TRBV10-3 combines with J gene TRBJ2-1, with D possibly being TRBD1 (5 bases). The V end lost 0 bases, the J end lost 6 bases, and 15 bases lay between the germline ends. CDR1 and CDR2 (germline): ENHRY, SYGVKD. The CDR3 runs to 16 residues. The chain's CDR3 is CAISESRQGGVNEQFF. CDR3 nucleotides: TGTGCCATCAGTGAGTCGCGGCAGGGTGGAGTCAATGAGCAGTTCTTC.

This clone showed up just a few times. The DNA of the CDR3 is TGTGCCAGCAAAATGGCCGGACTAGTTGTTTATGAGCAGTTCTTC. Its translation is CASKMAGLVVYEQFF. This sequence joins TRBV5-6 and TRBJ2-1, with 7 bases aligning to TRBD2. Germline lookup yields CDR1 SGHDT and CDR2 YYEEEE. This CDR3 spans 15 amino acids. The V gene end was trimmed by 6 bases and the J gene end by 8 bases; junction bases not matched to a gene: 14. The full variable domain, its missing parts supplied by reference TRBV5-6 and TRBJ2-1, is DAGVTQSPTHLIKTRGQQVTLRCSPKSGHDTVSWYQQALGQGPQFIFQYYEEEERQRGNFPDRFSGHQFPNYSSELNVNALLLGDSALYLCASKMAGLVVYEQFFGPGTRLTVL.